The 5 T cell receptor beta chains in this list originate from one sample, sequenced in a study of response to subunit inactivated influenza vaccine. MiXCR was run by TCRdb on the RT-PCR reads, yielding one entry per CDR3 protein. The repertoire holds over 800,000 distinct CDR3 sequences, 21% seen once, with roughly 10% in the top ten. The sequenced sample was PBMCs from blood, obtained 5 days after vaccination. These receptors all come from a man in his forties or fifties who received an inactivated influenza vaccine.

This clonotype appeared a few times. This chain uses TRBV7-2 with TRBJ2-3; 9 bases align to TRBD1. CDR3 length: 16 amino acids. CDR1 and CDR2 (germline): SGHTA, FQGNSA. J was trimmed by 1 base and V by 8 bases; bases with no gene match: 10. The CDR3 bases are TGTGCCAGCTCCGAACAGGGGGCGCGGGGCACAGATACGCAGTATTTT. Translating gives CASSEQGARGTDTQYF.

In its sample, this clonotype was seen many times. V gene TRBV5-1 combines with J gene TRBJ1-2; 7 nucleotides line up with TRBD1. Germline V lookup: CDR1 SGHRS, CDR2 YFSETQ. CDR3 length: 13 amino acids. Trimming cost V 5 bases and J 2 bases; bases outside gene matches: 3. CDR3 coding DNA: TGCGCCAGCAGGGGACAGTCAAACTATGGCTACACCTTC. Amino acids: CASRGQSNYGYTF. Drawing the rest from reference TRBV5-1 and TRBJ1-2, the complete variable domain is KAGVTQTPRYLIKTRGQQVTLSCSPISGHRSVSWYQQTPGQGLQFLFEYFSETQRNKGNFPGRFSGRQFSNSRSEMNVSTLELGDSALYLCASRGQSNYGYTFGSGTRLTVV.

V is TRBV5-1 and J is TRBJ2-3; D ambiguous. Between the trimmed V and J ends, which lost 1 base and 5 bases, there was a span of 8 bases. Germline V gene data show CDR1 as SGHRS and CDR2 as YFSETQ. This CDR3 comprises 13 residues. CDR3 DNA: TGCGCCAGCAGCTTGCCGCCTTTAGATACGCAGTATTTT. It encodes CASSLPPLDTQYF.

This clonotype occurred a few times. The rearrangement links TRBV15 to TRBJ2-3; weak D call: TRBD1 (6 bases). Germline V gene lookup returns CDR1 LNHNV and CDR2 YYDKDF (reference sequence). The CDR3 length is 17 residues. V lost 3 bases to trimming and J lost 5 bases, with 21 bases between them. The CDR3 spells CATSRATGFRSQDTQYF. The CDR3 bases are TGTGCCACCAGCAGGGCTACAGGGTTTCGATCCCAAGATACGCAGTATTTT.

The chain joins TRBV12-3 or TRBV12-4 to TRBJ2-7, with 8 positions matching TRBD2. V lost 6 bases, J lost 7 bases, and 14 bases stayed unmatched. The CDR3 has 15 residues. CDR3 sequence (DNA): TGTGCCAGCAGGTACAGGCCGGGAGGGCCGTGGGAGCAGTACTTC. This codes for CASRYRPGGPWEQYF.